This TCR beta chain was obtained from a study of CD8 T cells in ankylosing spondylitis. The study's findings and limits: Clones linked to disease, bearing a CD8+ phenotype, were relatively rare in peripheral blood. Made up of 7 to 9 highly homologous variants, a TCR beta motif appeared characteristic of ankylosing spondylitis blood. According to the report, clones linked to the disease were significantly enriched in matched synovial fluid samples taken from ankylosing spondylitis patients.

The ends lost 7 bases at V and 5 bases at J; junction bases unmatched: 4. Germline V gives CDR1 SQVTM, CDR2 ANQGSEA. This CDR3 has 13 residues. With molecular barcodes, quantitative 5'-RACE was used to make the TCR beta libraries. TCRdb used MiXCR to reprocess the 5' RACE reads, holding one entry per CDR3 protein. The table shows hundreds of thousands of distinct CDR3 sequences, with approximately 12% occurring only once. This clonotype was detected a few times. Its antigen is undetermined. The sequencing sample was made of blood, either unsorted or a sorted T cell fraction (not recorded which). This chain links TRBV29-1 with TRBJ2-7; TRBD2 matches at 14 bases. This TCR was sampled from a male donor with ankylosing spondylitis. CDR3 loop: CSAKGLAGDEQYF. In DNA, the CDR3 is TGCAGCGCTAAGGGACTAGCGGGGGACGAGCAGTACTTC.